This TCR beta chain was obtained from a study of healthy donors' naive CD4 and CD8 T cells. Study-wide context: For TCR alpha, new primers spanned all functional IMGT alpha genes. Study observations and caveats: Around 13% of CD4/CD8 propensity variance appeared explained by V, J and CDR3 charge.

TCR libraries were built from about 520 ng of total RNA by linear amplification. One entry per CDR3 protein results from TCRdb running MiXCR on the reads. The sample includes around 180,000 distinct CDR3 sequences, about 70% of them seen just once. A remark on this clonotype: Its target is unknown.

CD4+CD8-CD45RO-CD45RA+ cells were naive CD4+; CD8+CD4-CD45RA+CD27bright cells were naive CD8+. Between the trimmed V and J ends, which lost 7 bases and 6 bases, there was a span of 7 bases. CDR1 SQVTM and CDR2 ANQGSEA come from the germline V gene. CDR3 length: 10 residues. The V and J genes are TRBV29-1 and TRBJ2-1; D possibly matches TRBD1 or TRBD2 (5 bases each). The receptor comes from a pool of human donors in good health; the sample pools cells from several healthy donors. Source material: naive CD4+ and CD8+ T cells sorted from blood, pooled from several donors. The CDR3 reads CSGGPNEQFF. CDR3 sequence (DNA): TGCAGCGGGGGACCCAATGAGCAGTTCTTC.